The T cell receptor (beta chain) under discussion was sequenced for a study of T cell responses to AZD1222 COVID-19 vaccine (dated by TCRdb to the early 2020s). For the study in its entirety: A total of approximately 240 trial participants underwent TCR sequencing, of whom about 200 received two doses of AZD1222 and about 25 received two doses of the MenACWY control vaccine. Trial participants were enrolled by age into subgroups of 18-55, 56-69 and 70-plus years, and around 140, 26 and 57 TCR-sequenced participants, respectively, were included in these subgroups.

Trimming takes 7 bases from V and 2 bases from J, and the germline ends sit 18 bases apart. The germline V gene encodes CDR1 SNHLY and CDR2 FYNNEI. The CDR3 measures 16 amino acids from cysteine to phenylalanine. Kept here is only the CDR3 DNA, which spans 48 bases and is read in frame from base 1. The research as a whole found: Because no day 14 peak-response samples were available, repertoires were characterized only after the peak T cell response. After two AZD1222 doses, both the breadth and the depth of spike-specific TCRs were significantly higher than at day 0 and than in MenACWY recipients. Vaccine-associated CD4 TCRs spanned the whole spike protein, with dominant responses in regions 160-218 and 743-854. Most participants were white British and females outnumbered males, and the authors suggested that clonal diversity may have been underestimated. In the small 56-69-year group, the increase in depth fell short of significance, most likely because of low power. Reportedly, close to half of the unique spike-specific TCRs recognized epitopes lying outside the regions that are mutated in the B.1.351 and B.1.1.7 variants. Conclusions about previously exposed vaccinees are limited because only six or seven AZD1222 recipients were SARS-CoV-2 seropositive at baseline.

Explained via the paper, the time point label denotes: about 28 days (+/-7) after the second vaccine dose. AZD1222 recipients whose second dose came at about 4 weeks and those whose second dose came at about 12 weeks were combined into one group, since spike-specific TCR depth and breadth did not differ between the two schedules. Vaccinee samples were obtained from the UK trials COV001 and COV002, which included a single-blind randomized controlled phase 2/3 trial of AZD1222 (ChAdOx1 nCoV-19) in healthy adults. For TCRbeta chain sequencing, PBMC samples were collected from trial participants at day 0 and at day 28 after the second dose. Concerning this clone itself: Its antigen remains unidentified. No base-level quality is on record; no much larger clone is a single base apart.

The CDR3 regions of human TCRbeta chains were subjected to immunosequencing. The study's own analysis went as follows. Repertoire TCRs were matched against a reference library of SARS-CoV-2-specific TCRs generated with the MIRA antigen-specificity platform. Breadth was defined as the fraction of unique TCRs that were SARS-CoV-2-associated, and depth was defined as the fraction of total T cells that were SARS-CoV-2-associated. Each spike-specific TCR was assigned to its reactive spike region and to a CD4 or CD8 class using the MIRA data. Log10-transformed breadth and depth values were compared by one-way ANOVA with Sidak's multiple comparisons tests. TCRdb retrieved this table from immuneACCESS and kept in-frame rearrangements only. Not all clones are present; in checked studies, unresolved V genes account for under half, and no reason is known for the remainder. The V and J calls and clone size come from that table; D and trimming were worked out from the DNA. This sample has around 140,000 clones in its table, and 75% to 90% of those were observed once. 1.5% to 2% of the sample rests with the top ten.

This material consisted of peripheral blood, taken 28 days after the second AZD1222 dose. This clonotype was obtained from an adult who received the AZD1222 COVID-19 vaccine. Rearrangement joined TRBV2 to TRBJ1-5; possibly the D gene is TRBD1, per 5 matching bases. This receptor carries the CDR3 CASNEGITGGNQPQHF. The base sequence is TGTGCCAGCAATGAGGGGATAACAGGCGGCAATCAGCCCCAGCATTTT.